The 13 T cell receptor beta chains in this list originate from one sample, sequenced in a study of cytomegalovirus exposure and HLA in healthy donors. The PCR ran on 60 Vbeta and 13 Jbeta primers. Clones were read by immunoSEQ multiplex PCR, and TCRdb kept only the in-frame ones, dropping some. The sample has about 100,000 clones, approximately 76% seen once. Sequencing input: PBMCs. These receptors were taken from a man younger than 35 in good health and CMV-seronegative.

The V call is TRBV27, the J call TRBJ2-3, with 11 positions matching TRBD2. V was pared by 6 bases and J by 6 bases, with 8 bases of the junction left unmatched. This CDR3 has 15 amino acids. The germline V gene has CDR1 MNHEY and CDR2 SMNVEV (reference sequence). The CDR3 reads CASSLTSGGMDTQYF. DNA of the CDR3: TGTGCCAGCAGCCTCACTAGCGGGGGAATGGATACGCAGTATTTT.

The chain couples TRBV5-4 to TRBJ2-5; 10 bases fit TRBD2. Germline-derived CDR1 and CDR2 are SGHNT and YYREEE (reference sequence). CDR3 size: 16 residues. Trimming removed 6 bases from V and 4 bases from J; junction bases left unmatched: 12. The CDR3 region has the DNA TGTGCCAGCACTCGGGGTAGCGGGGGGCGGGGAGAGACCCAGTACTTC. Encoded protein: CASTRGSGGRGETQYF.

The CDR3 reads CASSKGGSAYEQYF. The CDR3 DNA reads TGTGCCAGCAGCAAGGGGGGGAGCGCCTACGAGCAGTACTTC. This chain connects TRBV11-3 to TRBJ2-7; tentatively, D is TRBD2 (7 bases). Trimming took off 5 bases at V and 2 bases at J, with 13 bases between the two ends. Germline CDR1 reads SGHNT; CDR2 reads YENEEA. The CDR3 spans 14 residues.

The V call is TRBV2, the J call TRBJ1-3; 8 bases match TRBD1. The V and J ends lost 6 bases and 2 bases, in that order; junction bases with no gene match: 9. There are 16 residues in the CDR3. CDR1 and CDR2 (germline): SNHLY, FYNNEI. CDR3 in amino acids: CASRTLGQGTGNTIYF. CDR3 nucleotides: TGTGCCAGCAGGACCCTTGGACAGGGCACTGGAAACACCATATATTTT.

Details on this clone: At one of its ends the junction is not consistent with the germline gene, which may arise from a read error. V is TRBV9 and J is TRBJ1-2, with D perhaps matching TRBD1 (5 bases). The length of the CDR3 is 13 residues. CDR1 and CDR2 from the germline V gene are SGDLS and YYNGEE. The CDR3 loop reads CASSRDAVGGYPF. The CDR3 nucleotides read TGTGCCAGCAGCCGGGACGCGGTGGGGGGATACCCCTTC.

The CDR3 sequence is CASSLSGGDTQYF. The CDR3 DNA sequence: TGCGCCAGCAGCTTGTCCGGAGGGGATACGCAGTATTTT. The chain uses TRBV5-1 and TRBJ2-3, with a possible D match to TRBD2 (6 bases). Germline CDR1 reads SGHRS; CDR2 reads YFSETQ. Trimming left V 1 base short and J 6 bases short, with 9 bases between. This CDR3 contains 13 residues.

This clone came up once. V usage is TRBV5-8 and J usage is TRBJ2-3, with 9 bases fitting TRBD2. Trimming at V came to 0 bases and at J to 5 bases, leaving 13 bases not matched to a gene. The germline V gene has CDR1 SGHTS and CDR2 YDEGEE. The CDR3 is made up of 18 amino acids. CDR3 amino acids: CASSLAVIAGAQGDTQYF. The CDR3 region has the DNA TGTGCCAGCAGCTTGGCGGTGATAGCGGGGGCCCAGGGAGATACGCAGTATTTT.

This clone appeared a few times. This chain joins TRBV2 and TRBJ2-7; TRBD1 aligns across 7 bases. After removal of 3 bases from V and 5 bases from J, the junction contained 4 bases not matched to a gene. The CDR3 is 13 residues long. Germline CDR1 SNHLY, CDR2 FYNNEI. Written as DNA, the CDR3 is TGTGCCAGCAGTGATTCAGGGGGACACGAGCAGTACTTC. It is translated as CASSDSGGHEQYF.

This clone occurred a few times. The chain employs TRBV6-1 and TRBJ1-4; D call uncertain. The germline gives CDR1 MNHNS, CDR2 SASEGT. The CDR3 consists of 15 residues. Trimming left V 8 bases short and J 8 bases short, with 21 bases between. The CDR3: CASRRVFTDVEKLFF. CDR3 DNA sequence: TGTGCCAGCCGGAGGGTTTTCACCGATGTGGAAAAACTGTTTTTT.

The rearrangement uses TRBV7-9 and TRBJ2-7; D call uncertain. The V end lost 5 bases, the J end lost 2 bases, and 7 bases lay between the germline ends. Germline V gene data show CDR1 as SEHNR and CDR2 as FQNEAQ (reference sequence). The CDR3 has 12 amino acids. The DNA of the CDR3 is TGTGCCAGCAGCCCAACGGCCTACGAGCAGTACTTC. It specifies CASSPTAYEQYF.

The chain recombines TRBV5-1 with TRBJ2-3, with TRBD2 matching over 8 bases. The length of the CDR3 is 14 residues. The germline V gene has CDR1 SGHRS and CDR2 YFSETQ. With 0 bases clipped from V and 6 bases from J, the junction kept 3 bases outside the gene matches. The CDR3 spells CASSLGTSPDTQYF. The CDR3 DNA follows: TGCGCCAGCAGCTTGGGGACTAGCCCCGATACGCAGTATTTT.

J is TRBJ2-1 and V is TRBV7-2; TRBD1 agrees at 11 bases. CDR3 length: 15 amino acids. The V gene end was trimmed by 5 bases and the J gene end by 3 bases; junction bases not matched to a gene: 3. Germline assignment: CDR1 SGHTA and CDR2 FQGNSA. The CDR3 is CASSGQGAFYNEQFF. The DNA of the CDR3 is TGTGCCAGCAGCGGACAGGGGGCCTTCTACAATGAGCAGTTCTTC.

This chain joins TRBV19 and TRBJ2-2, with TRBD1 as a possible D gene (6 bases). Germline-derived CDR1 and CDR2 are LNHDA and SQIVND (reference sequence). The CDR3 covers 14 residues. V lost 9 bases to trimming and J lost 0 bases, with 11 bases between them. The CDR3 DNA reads TGTGCCAGCGAAGGACAGCCGAACACCGGGGAGCTGTTTTTT. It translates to CASEGQPNTGELFF.